The next 3 T cell receptor beta chains were all read from a single sample in a study of control samples from healthy donors and cancer patients. The method was immunoSEQ multiplex PCR; TCRdb's version includes in-frame clones alone and lacks a portion of them. This sample carries around 120,000 clones, around 87% of them seen once, and the ten largest clones take 2.9%. Specimen: blood. These receptors came from a man aged 55 to 70 in good health.

The chain carries TRBV28 and TRBJ1-5, with D possibly being TRBD1 (5 bases). Germline loops: CDR1 MDHEN, CDR2 SYDVKM. This CDR3 has 15 residues. V was trimmed by 3 bases and J by 5 bases, leaving 14 bases between them. For the CDR3, the DNA is TGTGCCAGCAGTTTTCTTACAGGCTCTTATCAGCCCCAGCATTTT. This encodes CASSFLTGSYQPQHF.

The V and J genes are TRBV5-5 and TRBJ2-5; D gene uncertain. The V end was cut by 0 bases, the J end by 5 bases, with 14 bases between. This CDR3 comprises 15 residues. Per germline, CDR1 SGHKS and CDR2 YYEKEE (reference sequence). CDR3 DNA: TGTGCCAGCAGCTTGGAGGGCACGAGGATGGAGACCCAGTACTTC. Its translation: CASSLEGTRMETQYF.

This sequence joins TRBV9 and TRBJ1-2; D unresolved. V lost 0 bases to trimming and J lost 3 bases, with 3 bases between them. CDR1 is SGDLS and CDR2 is YYNGEE in the germline V gene. The CDR3 is made up of 12 amino acids. CDR3 loop: CASSVEHYGYTF. The CDR3, as DNA: TGTGCCAGCAGCGTAGAACACTATGGCTACACCTTC. Drawing the rest from reference TRBV9 and TRBJ1-2, the complete variable domain is DSGVTQTPKHLITATGQRVTLRCSPRSGDLSVYWYQQSLDQGLQFLIQYYNGEERAKGNILERFSAQQFPDLHSELNLSSLELGDSALYFCASSVEHYGYTFGSGTRLTVV.